Listed below are T cell receptor beta chains from one sample, sequenced in a study of blood T cell repertoires in COVID-19. TCRdb's copy holds only in-frame clones and misses some; the assay was immunoSEQ multiplex PCR. The table includes 250,000 or so clones, around 90% detected once. The sample was PBMCs or T cells enriched from blood (not recorded which). All receptors come from a human donor in a cohort exposed to, infected with or recovered from COVID-19 (not recorded which). The donor label of this sample is uncertain. Both conserved end residues are part of each CDR3. The order of the fields is clone size, D gene, V gene, J gene, CDR3 DNA, CDR3 protein. The D gene is left open where the match is weak. Not all rows give a size; the values are once, few, many and, for expanded clones, a class.

-,-,TRBV7-2,TRBJ2-7,TGTGCCAGCAGCTTAGACTCATATTCGGACGAGCAGTACTTC,CASSLDSYSDEQYF
few,-,TRBV21-1,TRBJ1-6,TGTGCCAGCAGCAAGAAACGGGGGTTCCATAATTCACCCCTCCACTTT,CASSKKRGFHNSPLHF
-,-,TRBV4-2,TRBJ2-3,TGTGCCAGCAGCCAAGCCAGCGGCGGGCTCACAGATACGCAGTATTTT,CASSQASGGLTDTQYF
-,-,TRBV28,TRBJ2-7,TGTGCCAGCAGTGCACAGGGATCGAGGTACGAGCAGTACTTC,CASSAQGSRYEQYF
-,TRBD1,TRBV9,TRBJ2-7,TGTGCCAGCAGCGGGGAGGACAGGGGCAGGGACGAGCAGTACTTC,CASSGEDRGRDEQYF
-,-,TRBV2,TRBJ1-5,TGTGCCAGCAGGGGGCGAGTTAGCAATCAGCCCCAGCATTTT,CASRGRVSNQPQHF
few,TRBD1,TRBV9,TRBJ2-7,TGTGCCAGCAGCGCCGGGACAGGGAGGACGGGCGAGCAGTACTTC,CASSAGTGRTGEQYF
-,TRBD1,TRBV9,TRBJ2-7,TGTGCCAGCAGCGCCGGGACAGGGAGGTACGAGCAGTACTTC,CASSAGTGRYEQYF
-,TRBD1,TRBV5-4,TRBJ1-1,TGTGCCAGCAGTTACAGGGGGGTGTCTGAAGCTTTCTTT,CASSYRGVSEAFF
-,TRBD1,TRBV6-5,TRBJ1-1,TGTGCCAGCAGTTCCCAGACAGGGGGAAACACTGAAGCTTTCTTT,CASSSQTGGNTEAFF
-,TRBD1,TRBV4-2,TRBJ1-5,TGTGCCAGCTCTACAGGGGAGGAGGGTAGCAATCAGCCCCAGCATTTT,CASSTGEEGSNQPQHF